The sequence of this T cell receptor beta chain was determined in a study of blood T cell repertoires in COVID-19. TCRdb keeps only in-frame clones here, not all; method: immunoSEQ multiplex PCR. The sample includes about 280,000 clones, roughly 85% of them seen just once. This CDR3 is 14 amino acids long. CDR1 and CDR2 from the germline V gene are MNHEY and SVGAGI. V lost 8 bases and J lost 6, with 20 bases in between. What was sequenced was PBMCs or T cells enriched from blood (not recorded which). The chain couples TRBV6-5 to TRBJ2-7, with D perhaps matching TRBD2 (6 bases). This TCR was sampled from a woman between 40 and 55 years old who had recovered from COVID-19. CDR3 amino acids: CASPGRRANGEQYF. The CDR3 nucleotides are TGTGCCAGCCCTGGGAGGCGGGCCAACGGCGAGCAGTACTTC.